This record looks at one T cell receptor beta chain sequence and its context. The antigen remains undetermined. This specimen comes from a study of immune evolution from preneoplasia to lung adenocarcinoma. Looked up from germline, CDR1 is MNHEY and CDR2 is SMNVEV (reference sequence). The CDR3 is 14 residues long. Trimming pared 2 bases from V and 4 bases from J, leaving 11 bases between. TCRdb keeps only in-frame clones here, not all; method: immunoSEQ multiplex PCR. The sample consists of some 10,000 clones, approximately 85% of them appearing once. Broader study findings: Later-stage lesions seemingly showed higher T cell density and diversity than normal lung.

Nucleic acids came from premalignant or tumor cells enriched by macro-dissection. The sample was FFPE minimally invasive lung adenocarcinoma tissue. This rearrangement joins TRBV27 to TRBJ1-2, with D uncertain. This clonotype originated in a person aged 70 to 85 with lung adenocarcinoma. CDR3 amino acids: CASSLRDSAYGYTF. The DNA for the CDR3 is TGTGCCAGCAGTTTAAGAGACTCCGCCTATGGCTACACCTTC.